The 27 T cell receptor beta chains listed next were all sequenced from one sample in a study of blood T cell repertoires in COVID-19. Sequenced by immunoSEQ multiplex PCR; TCRdb stores in-frame clones only, minus some. The table includes 65,000 to 95,000 clones, just under 85% detected once. Material for sequencing was peripheral blood. The receptors were sampled from a man aged 80 or over with active or convalescent COVID-19.

V gene TRBV5-1 combines with J gene TRBJ2-3; 11 bases are a match to TRBD2. Unmatched junction bases numbered 2, after V lost 0 bases and J lost 5 bases. The CDR3 is 15 residues long. The germline gives CDR1 SGHRS, CDR2 YFSETQ. CDR3 in amino acids: CASSLELAGVDTQYF. The DNA for the CDR3 is TGCGCCAGCAGCTTGGAACTAGCGGGAGTAGATACGCAGTATTTT. Combining the CDR3 with reference TRBV5-1 and TRBJ2-3 gives the whole variable domain KAGVTQTPRYLIKTRGQQVTLSCSPISGHRSVSWYQQTPGQGLQFLFEYFSETQRNKGNFPGRFSGRQFSNSRSEMNVSTLELGDSALYLCASSLELAGVDTQYFGPGTRLTVL.

Only one count was recorded for this clone. The J gene is TRBJ2-1, the V gene TRBV5-6; no reliable D call. This CDR3 has 16 residues. Germline CDR1 SGHDT, CDR2 YYEEEE. Between the trimmed V and J ends, which lost 0 bases and 0 bases, there was a span of 10 bases. CDR3 residues: CASSLVRFYSYNEQFF. In DNA, the CDR3 is TGTGCCAGCAGCTTGGTGCGGTTCTACTCCTACAATGAGCAGTTCTTC.

This sequence joins TRBV11-3 and TRBJ2-3, with 8 positions matching TRBD2. Germline CDR1 reads SGHNT; CDR2 reads YENEEA. The CDR3 runs 17 residues. The J segment lost 0 bases and the V segment lost 3 bases, leaving 8 bases of the junction unmatched. The CDR3 coding sequence is TGTGCCAGCAGCTTTGTGGCGACTAGCGATAGCACAGATACGCAGTATTTT. Its protein is CASSFVATSDSTDTQYF.

The chain combines TRBV28 with TRBJ2-5, with a possible D match to TRBD1 (6 bases). The CDR3 is 16 amino acids. The V and J ends lost 5 bases and 3 bases respectively, with 19 bases between them. Germline CDR1 and CDR2: MDHEN and SYDVKM. DNA for the CDR3: TGTGCCAGCAGTGAACCCAGGGGCCGTCGAGAAGAGACCCAGTACTTC. This codes for CASSEPRGRREETQYF.

The chain uses TRBV30 and TRBJ2-5; tentatively, D is TRBD1 (5 bases). This CDR3 has 15 residues. CDR1 and CDR2 (germline): GTSNPN, SVGIG (reference sequence). V lost 5 bases and J 1 base, leaving 17 bases between the germline ends. CDR3 coding DNA: TGTGCCTGGCTCGGCCGGTCGGACACCCAAGAGACCCAGTACTTC. Its protein is CAWLGRSDTQETQYF.

This sequence joins TRBV18 and TRBJ1-5, with 7 bases lining up with TRBD1. Germline CDR1 and CDR2: KGHSH and LQKENI. The CDR3 loop spans 17 amino acids. Trimming took 6 bases from V and 6 from J; bases not matched to a gene: 17. This CDR3 reads CASSSTGVSGDGQPQHF. DNA of the CDR3: TGTGCCAGCTCCTCTACAGGGGTGTCTGGGGACGGTCAGCCCCAGCATTTT.

The chain links TRBV3-1 (or the pseudogene TRBV3-2) to TRBJ2-5; 8 bases line up with TRBD2. With V trimmed by 3 bases and J by 2 bases, 5 bases remained unmatched. There are 15 residues in the CDR3. Germline lookup yields CDR1 LGHDT and CDR2 YNNKEL (reference sequence). In DNA form, the CDR3 reads TGTGCCAGCAGCCACGTGGGGACTAGGCAAGAGACCCAGTACTTC. The encoded protein is CASSHVGTRQETQYF.

This clone showed up just once. This chain links TRBV27 with TRBJ2-1; 8 nucleotides agree with TRBD1. Germline V CDR1 and CDR2: MNHEY, SMNVEV (reference sequence). The CDR3 is 13 residues long. The V and J ends lost 6 bases and 8 bases, in that order; junction bases with no gene match: 6. The CDR3, as DNA: TGTGCCAGCAGCAGGGGGCTCGGGGATGAGCAGTTCTTC. Translating gives CASSRGLGDEQFF.

The gene calls are TRBV29-1 and TRBJ1-5, with 7 bases fitting TRBD1. Per the germline V gene, CDR1 is SQVTM and CDR2 is ANQGSEA. The CDR3 runs 17 residues. J gave up 5 bases and V 7 bases, and 20 bases lay outside the gene matches. CDR3 amino acids: CSDLMVTGTVPHQPQHF. CDR3 in DNA: TGCAGCGACCTTATGGTGACCGGGACAGTACCTCATCAGCCCCAGCATTTT.

In this sample, this clone turned up once. J is TRBJ1-3 and V is TRBV6-1, with D possibly matching TRBD1 (5 bases). Trimming took 0 bases from V and 7 from J, leaving 16 bases between them. CDR3 length: 16 amino acids. Looked up from germline, CDR1 is MNHNS and CDR2 is SASEGT. The CDR3 loop reads CASSEAREGVRNTIYF. CDR3 sequence (DNA): TGTGCCAGCAGTGAAGCAAGAGAAGGGGTTAGGAACACCATATATTTT.

The chain is built from TRBV2 and TRBJ2-1; 9 bases fit TRBD1. Germline lookup yields CDR1 SNHLY and CDR2 FYNNEI. The CDR3 has 17 amino acids. Germline trimming cut 4 bases from V and 6 bases from J; bases unmatched to any gene: 13. CDR3 amino acids: CASSGPGQGKWVNEQFF. The CDR3 nucleotides read TGTGCCAGCAGTGGCCCCGGACAGGGGAAGTGGGTCAATGAGCAGTTCTTC.

V gene TRBV29-1 combines with J gene TRBJ1-2; D not resolved. Trimming shortened V by 1 base and J by 0 bases, and 9 bases separated the two germline ends. CDR1 is SQVTM and CDR2 is ANQGSEA in the germline V gene. The CDR3 extends over 14 amino acids. CDR3 in amino acids: CSVEVGSANYGYTF. CDR3 bases: TGCAGCGTTGAAGTGGGCAGTGCTAACTATGGCTACACCTTC.

This clone was seen a single time. This chain joins TRBV18 and TRBJ1-5; possibly TRBD1 for D (5 bases). Germline V CDR1 and CDR2: KGHSH, LQKENI. V was shortened by 6 bases and J by 0 bases, with 12 bases between the two germline ends. The CDR3 is 15 amino acids. CDR3 loop: CASSADSFSNQPQHF. The CDR3 region has the DNA TGTGCCAGCTCGGCCGACAGTTTTAGCAATCAGCCCCAGCATTTT.

The chain links TRBV11-2 to TRBJ1-4, with D uncertain. Per the germline V gene, CDR1 is SGHAT and CDR2 is FQNNGV. There are 15 residues in the CDR3. V was pared by 2 bases and J by 0 bases, with 7 bases between. This chain's CDR3 is CASSLLVSTNEKLFF. CDR3 coding DNA: TGTGCCAGCAGCTTACTTGTATCAACTAATGAAAAACTGTTTTTT.

Here the CDR3 DNA reads TGTGCCAGCAGCCAAAGTCGGGGGAGGGAGACCCAGTACTTC. Translated, it gives CASSQSRGRETQYF. The genes are TRBV11-2 and TRBJ2-5; possible D gene TRBD2, 6 bases. Germline CDR1 reads SGHAT; CDR2 reads FQNNGV. Deletions cut 5 bases from V and 5 bases from J, with 15 bases between. This CDR3 region has 14 residues.

The V call is TRBV7-9, the J call TRBJ1-5; 8 bases align to TRBD1. Germline V lookup: CDR1 SEHNR, CDR2 FQNEAQ (reference sequence). V was pared by 5 bases and J by 4 bases, with 7 bases of the junction left unmatched. This CDR3 is built from 15 residues. In DNA form, the CDR3 reads TGTGCCAGCAGCCCGGGGACAGGAGAGAATCAGCCCCAGCATTTT. Amino acids: CASSPGTGENQPQHF. Supplemented by reference TRBV7-9 and TRBJ1-5, the full variable domain reads DTGVSQNPRHKITKRGQNVTFRCDPISEHNRLYWYRQTLGQGPEFLTYFQNEAQLEKSRLLSDRFSAERPKGSFSTLEIQRTEQGDSAMYLCASSPGTGENQPQHFGDGTRLSIL.

The V and J genes are TRBV6-1 and TRBJ1-5, with 10 bases that match TRBD1. Germline V CDR1 and CDR2: MNHNS, SASEGT. V gave up 1 base and J gave up 7 bases; unmatched junction bases: 10. This CDR3 comprises 17 residues. This CDR3 is CASSEGLVTGGRQPQHF. The CDR3 DNA follows: TGTGCCAGCAGTGAAGGTCTTGTGACAGGGGGCCGGCAGCCCCAGCATTTT.

Comment on this clone: The DNA is left out, because the CDR3 cannot be placed on it with certainty; the CDR3 is given as TCRdb lists it. V usage is TRBV24-1 and J usage is TRBJ2-5; the table's TRBD2 call for D was not verified on the DNA. Inclusive of both ends, the CDR3 amounts to 17 amino acids. CDR1 and CDR2 (germline): KGHDR, SFDVKD. CDR3 amino acids: CATSDLGRFGEGETQYF.

V gene TRBV9 combines with J gene TRBJ1-1, with D tentatively TRBD1 (5 bases). This CDR3 has 14 amino acids. Germline V CDR1 and CDR2: SGDLS, YYNGEE. The ends were cut back, 0 bases at V and 2 bases at J, with 8 bases in the middle. The DNA for the CDR3 is TGTGCCAGCAGCGTAGGACAGCCCAACACTGAAGCTTTCTTT. Its translation is CASSVGQPNTEAFF.

The gene calls are TRBV10-2 and TRBJ1-1, with 7 nucleotides matching TRBD1. CDR1 and CDR2 (germline): WSHSY, SAAADI. The CDR3 is 17 amino acids. V shed 5 bases and J 1 base; nucleotides not matched to a gene: 13. CDR3 DNA sequence: TGCGCCAGCAGTATTGCCCGGACAGGACCCAAGAACACTGAAGCTTTCTTT. Protein sequence: CASSIARTGPKNTEAFF.

V usage is TRBV5-1 and J usage is TRBJ2-5, with a possible D match to TRBD1 (5 bases). V gave up 2 bases and J gave up 5 bases, with 7 bases separating them. The length of the CDR3 is 12 residues. Germline V lookup: CDR1 SGHRS, CDR2 YFSETQ. The CDR3 DNA sequence: TGCGCCAGCAGCTTAGGGGTGGAGACCCAGTACTTC. It is translated as CASSLGVETQYF.

The gene calls are TRBV7-9 and TRBJ2-5; TRBD2 might be the D (5 bases). V lost 5 bases and J lost 3, with 13 bases in between. The CDR3 is 14 residues long. Germline V gene data show CDR1 as SEHNR and CDR2 as FQNEAQ (reference sequence). For the CDR3, the DNA is TGTGCCAGCAGCGCCCCACTAGAAAAAGAGACCCAGTACTTC. Its translation is CASSAPLEKETQYF.

This clone has only a few counts. The V call is TRBV5-4, the J call TRBJ2-2; 14 bases match TRBD2. The ends lost 4 bases at V and 6 bases at J; junction bases unmatched: 5. The CDR3 consists of 16 residues. Germline V lookup: CDR1 SGHNT, CDR2 YYREEE (reference sequence). CDR3 DNA: TGTGCCAGCAGCCCTGGACTAGCGGGGGGTCCCGGGGAGCTGTTTTTT. This encodes CASSPGLAGGPGELFF. Full variable domain (missing parts from reference TRBV5-4 and TRBJ2-2): ETGVTQSPTHLIKTRGQQVTLRCSSQSGHNTVSWYQQALGQGPQFIFQYYREEENGRGNFPPRFSGLQFPNYSSELNVNALELDDSALYLCASSPGLAGGPGELFFGEGSRLTVL.

CDR3 in amino acids: CASSPNRGQETQYF. CDR3 DNA sequence: TGTGCCAGCTCACCAAACAGGGGTCAAGAGACCCAGTACTTC. The rearrangement links TRBV18 to TRBJ2-5; 7 bases map to TRBD1. This CDR3 is 14 amino acids long. V lost 2 bases to trimming and J lost 2 bases; unmatched junction nucleotides: 2. The germline V gene has CDR1 KGHSH and CDR2 LQKENI.

This clone was found a few times. The chain recombines TRBV21-1 with TRBJ2-7; TRBD2, the table's D call, was not compared with the DNA. TRBV21-1 has pseudogene status. The CDR3 consists of 20 residues. The CDR3 here is CASSKYPGLAGGQNNYEQYV. CDR3 DNA: TGTGCCAGCAGCAAATACCCCGGACTAGCGGGAGGACAAAACAACTACGAGCAGTACGTC.

This sequence joins TRBV6-1 and TRBJ2-4, with D perhaps TRBD1 (6 bases). Germline CDR1 and CDR2: MNHNS and SASEGT. The length of the CDR3 is 14 residues. V shed 4 bases and J shed 7 bases, with 14 bases lying between them. CDR3 bases: TGTGCCAGCAGTGGAGCTCACAGGGTTAACATTCAGTACTTC. Its protein is CASSGAHRVNIQYF.

The chain uses TRBV7-2 and TRBJ2-6; possibly TRBD1 for D (6 bases). The CDR3 is 18 residues long. Per the germline V gene, CDR1 is SGHTA and CDR2 is FQGNSA. V was shortened by 5 bases and J by 0 bases, with 17 bases between the two germline ends. CDR3 protein: CASSPWTVSGSGANVLTF. Written as DNA, the CDR3 is TGTGCCAGCAGCCCTTGGACAGTCTCCGGCTCTGGGGCCAACGTCCTGACTTTC.